This TCR beta chain was sequenced for a study of T-cell memory formation after mild COVID-19 (dated by TCRdb to 2020 to 2022). Background for the entire study: TCR sequence clusters from the two donors were found to be largely donor specific. In two donors, T-cell clones that expanded and contracted after mild COVID-19 were followed by sequencing TCRalpha and TCRbeta repertoires longitudinally. Two young, previously healthy adult volunteers made up the cohort, one male and one female.

From the cysteine through the phenylalanine, the CDR3 covers 15 amino acids. Only CDR3 DNA remains: 45 bases, in frame from the first base. Unmatched junction bases come to 9, with V trimmed by 3 bases and J by 2 bases. The germline V gene (reference sequence) gives CDR1 as DFQATT and CDR2 as SNEGSKA. Ficoll-Paque density gradient centrifugation was the method used to isolate PBMCs. The instrument given in TCRdb is Illumina NovaSeq 6000. Using 5'RACE with constant-segment primers, TCRalpha and TCRbeta cDNA libraries were constructed, with sample barcodes and unique molecular identifiers added in the process. RNA was extracted from every sample with Trizol reagent. Amplification of the libraries took two PCR steps, and the second step added a second sample barcode plus Illumina TruSeq adapters. Sequencing of libraries was performed on an Illumina NovaSeq with 2 x 150 bp paired-end reads. On the authors' methods: With migec v1.2.7, reads were demultiplexed and then collapsed into UMI-guided consensus sequences. Using mixcr v2.1.11, the UMI consensuses were aligned to TRA and TRB V and J templates and assembled into clonotypes. Clonotypes were classified as expanded or contracted when called significant by both edgeR and NoisET, with noise models trained on biological replicates. edgeR calls used a false discovery rate-adjusted p below 0.01 and a log2 fold-change threshold of 1. PCA with hierarchical clustering of max-normalized trajectories of the 1000 most abundant clonotypes was used as exploratory dynamics analysis. Separately sequenced CD4+ and CD8+ repertoires were used to assign the CD4 or CD8 phenotype of responding clones. TCRdb ran its own pipeline on the public reads, namely fastp trimming at Q25 and MiXCR clone calling, and kept in-frame beta chains. Here each entry gathers all rows of one CDR3 protein and keeps the most common genes and DNA. These V and J calls are TCRdb output, not the study's own analysis. The sample has about 340,000 distinct CDR3 sequences on record, around 13% of them singletons. 20% to 25% of the sample goes to the ten largest clones.

Findings and caveats that apply to the study as a whole: Some responding clones were detected in pre-infection memory, which suggested that pre-existing cross-reactive memory T cells had joined the SARS-CoV-2 response. Contracting CD4+ clones appeared mostly in the CM and EM memory subsets, whereas CD8+ clones were enriched in EMRA. Only a couple of mild cases were covered by the study, and larger cohorts that include severe cases with pre-infection samples were considered necessary. The second-wave clones that peaked on day 37 were not confirmed to be SARS-CoV-2 specific. From day 15 to 85, contracting clones showed balanced CD4/CD8 phenotypes, whereas a second wave of clones that expanded from day 15 to 37 leaned towards CD4+.

This clonotype was observed at least ten times. Its antigen specificity is not known. No clone much larger than this one lies a single base away; base qualities are absent. The rearranged chain carries TRBV20-1 and TRBJ2-5, with TRBD2 matching 7 junction bases. The sequencing sample was made of PBMCs or a T cell subset sorted from them (not recorded which). The TCR originated in a man younger than 35 who had mild COVID-19 (a few samples of this study predate the infection). The sample titles of this study are shuffled in the database, so cell type and time point are left out; the donor was told from shared clones. The sequenced DNA: TGCAGTGCTAGTAAGGGCGGGAGCTCTCAAGAGACCCAGTACTTC. Its amino acids are CSASKGGSSQETQYF.